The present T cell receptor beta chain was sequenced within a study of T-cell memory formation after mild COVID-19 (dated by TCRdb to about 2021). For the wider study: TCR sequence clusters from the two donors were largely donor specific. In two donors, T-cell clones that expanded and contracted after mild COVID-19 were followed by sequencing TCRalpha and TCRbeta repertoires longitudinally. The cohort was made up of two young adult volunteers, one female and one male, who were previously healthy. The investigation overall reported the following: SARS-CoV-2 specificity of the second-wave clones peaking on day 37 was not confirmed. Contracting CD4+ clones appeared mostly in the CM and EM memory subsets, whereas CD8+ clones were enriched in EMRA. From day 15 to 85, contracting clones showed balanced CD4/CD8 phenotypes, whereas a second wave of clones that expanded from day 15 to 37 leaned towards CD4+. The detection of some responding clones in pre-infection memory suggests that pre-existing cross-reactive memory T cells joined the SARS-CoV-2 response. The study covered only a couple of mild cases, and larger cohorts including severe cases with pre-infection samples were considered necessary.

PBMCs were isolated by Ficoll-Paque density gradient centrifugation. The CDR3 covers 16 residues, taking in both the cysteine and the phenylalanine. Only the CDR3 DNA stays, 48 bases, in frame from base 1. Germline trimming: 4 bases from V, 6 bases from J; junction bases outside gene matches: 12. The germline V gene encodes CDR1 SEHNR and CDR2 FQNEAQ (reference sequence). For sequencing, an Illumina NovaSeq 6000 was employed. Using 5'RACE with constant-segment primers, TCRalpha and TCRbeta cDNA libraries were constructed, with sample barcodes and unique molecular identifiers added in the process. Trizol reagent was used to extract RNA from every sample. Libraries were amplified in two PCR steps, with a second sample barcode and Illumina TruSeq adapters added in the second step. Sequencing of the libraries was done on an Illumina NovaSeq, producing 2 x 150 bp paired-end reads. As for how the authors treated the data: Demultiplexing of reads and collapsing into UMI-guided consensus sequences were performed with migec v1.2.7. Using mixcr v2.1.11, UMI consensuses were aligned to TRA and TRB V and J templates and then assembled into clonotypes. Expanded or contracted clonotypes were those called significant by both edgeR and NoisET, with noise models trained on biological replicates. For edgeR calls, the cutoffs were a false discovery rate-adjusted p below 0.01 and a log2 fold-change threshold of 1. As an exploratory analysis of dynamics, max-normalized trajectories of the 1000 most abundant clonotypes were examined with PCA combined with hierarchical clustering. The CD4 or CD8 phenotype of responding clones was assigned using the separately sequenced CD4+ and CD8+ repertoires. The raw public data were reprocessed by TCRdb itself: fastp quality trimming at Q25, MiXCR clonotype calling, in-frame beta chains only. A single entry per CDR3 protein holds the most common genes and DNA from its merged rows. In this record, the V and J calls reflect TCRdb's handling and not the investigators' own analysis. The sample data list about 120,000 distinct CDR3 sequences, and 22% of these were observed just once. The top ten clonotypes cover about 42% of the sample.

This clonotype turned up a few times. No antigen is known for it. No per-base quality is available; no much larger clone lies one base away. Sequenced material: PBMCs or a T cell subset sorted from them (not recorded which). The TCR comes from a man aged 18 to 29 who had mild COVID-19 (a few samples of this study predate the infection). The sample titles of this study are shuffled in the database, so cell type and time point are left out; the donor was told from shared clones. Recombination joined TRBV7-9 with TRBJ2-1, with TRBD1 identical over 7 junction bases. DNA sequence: TGTGCCAGCAGCTCCACCCTGGGACAGAATGCCAATGAGCAGTTCTTC. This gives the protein CASSSTLGQNANEQFF.